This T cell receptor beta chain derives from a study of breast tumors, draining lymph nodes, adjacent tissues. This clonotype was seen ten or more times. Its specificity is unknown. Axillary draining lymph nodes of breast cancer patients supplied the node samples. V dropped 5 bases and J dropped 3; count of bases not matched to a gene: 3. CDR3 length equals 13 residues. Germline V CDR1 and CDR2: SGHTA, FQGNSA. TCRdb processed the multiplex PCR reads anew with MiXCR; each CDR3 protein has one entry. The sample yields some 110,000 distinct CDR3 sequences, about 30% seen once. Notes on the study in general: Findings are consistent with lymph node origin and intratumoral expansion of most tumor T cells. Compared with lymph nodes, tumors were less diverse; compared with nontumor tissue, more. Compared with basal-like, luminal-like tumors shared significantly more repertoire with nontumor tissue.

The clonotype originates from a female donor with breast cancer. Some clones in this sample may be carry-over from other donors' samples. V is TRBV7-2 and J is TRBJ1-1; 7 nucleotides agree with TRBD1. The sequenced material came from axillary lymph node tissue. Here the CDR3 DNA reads TGTGCCAGCAGCCATACAGGGGACACTGAAGCTTTCTTT. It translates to CASSHTGDTEAFF.